The clone carrying this T cell receptor beta chain was observed at least ten times. What it binds is not known. Trimming removed 7 bases from V and 5 bases from J, with 14 bases in between. Per germline, CDR1 ENHRY and CDR2 SYGVKD. CDR3 length equals 13 residues. Individual cDNA molecules received unique molecular identifiers. Each CDR3 protein is one row after TCRdb ran MiXCR on the 5' RACE reads. The sample includes some 39,000 distinct CDR3 sequences, around 3.6% of them seen just once. This specimen belongs to a study of early T cells in non-severe SARS-CoV-2 infection. The study, taken as a whole, reports: Matching against VDJdb likely underestimated virus-specific expansions, favoring anti-spike CD8.

The source material was whole blood. V gene TRBV10-3 combines with J gene TRBJ1-2; a possible D gene is TRBD1 (6 bases). The source of this sequence is an adult who was a healthcare worker with PCR-confirmed SARS-CoV-2 infection or an uninfected control (not recorded which). CDR3 protein: CAITTGPGYGYTF. The CDR3 DNA reads as TGTGCCATCACAACAGGGCCAGGGTATGGCTACACCTTC.